The next 7 T cell receptor beta chains were all read from a single sample in a study of blood T cells in healthy people across ages. Sample-barcoded 5' priming and a J-beta primer mix drove a second PCR of about 6 to 12 cycles. One entry per CDR3 protein, called by TCRdb with MiXCR from the 5' RACE reads. The sample contains under 1,000,000 distinct CDR3 sequences, roughly 35% of which appear only once. Sequenced: blood. These TCRs come from a man aged 18 to 29 in good health.

The V gene is TRBV2, the J gene TRBJ2-1, with TRBD2 identical over 9 bases. J was trimmed by 2 bases and V by 8 bases; bases with no gene match: 7. This CDR3 has 15 residues. Germline CDR1 reads SNHLY; CDR2 reads FYNNEI. The CDR3 sequence is CASPMVAGAYNEQFF. In DNA form, the CDR3 reads TGTGCCAGCCCGATGGTAGCGGGGGCCTACAATGAGCAGTTCTTC.

In the case of this clonotype: A much larger clone lies one base from this, so it may be a read error. V is TRBV10-3 and J is TRBJ2-5; 8 bases are shared with TRBD1. The J call could be wrong; TRBJ2-7 is a better fit for the DNA end. CDR1 and CDR2 (germline): ENHRY, SYGVKD. The CDR3 has 15 amino acids. For the CDR3, the DNA is TGTGCCATCAGTGATCGTGGCAGGGGGCCTGACGAGCAGTACTTC. This sequence encodes CAISDRGRGPDEQYF.

The table lists this clonotype with many counts. The chain joins TRBV29-1 to TRBJ2-1, with TRBD1 matching 7 bases. Trimming removed 8 bases from V and 4 bases from J; junction bases left unmatched: 11. Per the germline V gene, CDR1 is SQVTM and CDR2 is ANQGSEA. The CDR3 loop spans 14 amino acids. The CDR3 coding sequence is TGCAGCATACGGCCCCGGGGACAGTACAATGAGCAGTTCTTC. It codes for CSIRPRGQYNEQFF.

This chain uses TRBV3-1 with TRBJ1-1; D is possibly TRBD1 (6 bases). This CDR3 region has 11 residues. CDR1 is LGHDT and CDR2 is YNNKEL in the germline V gene (reference sequence). Trimming cost V 6 bases and J 8 bases, with 10 bases left between them. As DNA, the CDR3 is TGTGCCAGCAGACAGGGCGGGGAAGCTTTCTTT. Its protein is CASRQGGEAFF.

The table lists this clonotype with many counts. The chain employs TRBV3-1 and TRBJ2-1, with 12 positions matching TRBD2. V trimming: 4 bases; J trimming: 12 bases; junction bases outside the gene matches: 7. Looked up from germline, CDR1 is LGHDT and CDR2 is YNNKEL (reference sequence). The CDR3 totals 14 residues. Here the CDR3 DNA reads TGTGCCAGCAGCCCGCCTAGCGGGGGGGATGGGCAGTTCTTC. Protein product: CASSPPSGGDGQFF.

The chain employs TRBV4-3 and TRBJ2-1, with 9 bases fitting TRBD2. The V segment lost 3 bases and the J segment 5 bases; nucleotides outside the gene matches: 11. The germline CDR1 and CDR2 sequences are LGHNA and YSLEER. This CDR3 is 17 amino acids long. The CDR3 nucleotides read TGCGCCAGCAGCCACCGCAGCGGGGGGATACCTAACAATGAGCAGTTCTTC. The encoded protein is CASSHRSGGIPNNEQFF.

J is TRBJ2-7 and V is TRBV10-3; 10 bases are a match to TRBD1. Trimming removed 10 bases from V and 7 bases from J; junction bases left unmatched: 7. Germline assignment: CDR1 ENHRY and CDR2 SYGVKD. This CDR3 region has 12 residues. CDR3 in DNA: TGTGCCAGCGGGACAGGGGCAAAGGAGCAGTACTTC. Protein sequence: CASGTGAKEQYF.